Below, 22 T cell receptor beta chains from the same sample are listed, as sequenced in a study of cytomegalovirus exposure and HLA in healthy donors. The PCR had 60 Vbeta and 13 Jbeta primers. Here immunoSEQ multiplex PCR was the method, and the copy in TCRdb shows in-frame clones only, minus some. In the table there are roughly 280,000 clones, more than 55% of which are singletons. Input material: PBMCs. The receptors were sampled from a female donor in good health and CMV-seronegative.

This clone was seen more than once but under ten times. V usage is TRBV11-3 and J usage is TRBJ2-5, with 13 bases identical to TRBD2. The CDR3 spans 15 residues. The germline CDR1 and CDR2 sequences are SGHNT and YENEEA. With 1 base clipped from V and 5 bases from J, the junction kept 1 base outside the gene matches. CDR3 coding DNA: TGTGCCAGCAGCTTAGGGACTAGCGGGAGTGAGACCCAGTACTTC. Amino acid sequence: CASSLGTSGSETQYF.

This chain links TRBV5-6 with TRBJ2-1, with a possible D match to TRBD1 (6 bases). CDR1 is SGHDT, CDR2 YYEEEE, per germline. The CDR3 is made up of 14 amino acids. Trimming took off 0 bases at V and 2 bases at J, with 6 bases between the two ends. CDR3 sequence: CASSLGTAYNEQFF. The CDR3 nucleotides are TGTGCCAGCAGCTTGGGGACAGCCTACAATGAGCAGTTCTTC.

This sequence joins TRBV18 and TRBJ2-3, with TRBD1 as a possible D gene (5 bases). Deletions cut 8 bases from V and 0 bases from J, with 9 bases between. Germline V gene lookup returns CDR1 KGHSH and CDR2 LQKENI. CDR3 length: 13 residues. The CDR3 DNA sequence: TGTGCCAGCCGCAGGGCTAGCACAGATACGCAGTATTTT. Amino acids: CASRRASTDTQYF.

This sequence joins TRBV2 and TRBJ1-2; D call uncertain. Germline V gene data show CDR1 as SNHLY and CDR2 as FYNNEI. This CDR3 contains 14 residues. V lost 7 bases, J lost 5 bases, and 17 bases lay in between. The CDR3: CASTGNPGGYGYTF. CDR3 coding DNA: TGTGCCAGCACTGGGAACCCGGGAGGGTATGGCTACACCTTC.

In its sample, this clone was seen a few times. The chain uses TRBV10-3 and TRBJ2-5, with TRBD1 as a possible D gene (6 bases). The CDR3 totals 13 residues. Deletions cut 6 bases from V and 4 bases from J, with 12 bases between. Germline V CDR1 and CDR2: ENHRY, SYGVKD. CDR3 residues: CAISPRGGETQYF. The CDR3 DNA is TGTGCCATCAGCCCCAGGGGTGGAGAGACCCAGTACTTC.

The chain couples TRBV18 to TRBJ1-4; 7 positions match TRBD1. This CDR3 comprises 14 residues. J lost 8 bases, V lost 5 bases, and 8 bases had no gene match. Germline V gene data show CDR1 as KGHSH and CDR2 as LQKENI. The CDR3 here is CASSSNRGDEKLFF. CDR3 nucleotide sequence: TGTGCCAGCTCATCCAACAGGGGTGACGAAAAACTGTTTTTT.

V gene TRBV7-9 combines with J gene TRBJ1-2; 8 nucleotides line up with TRBD1. V was pared by 4 bases and J by 2 bases, with 6 bases of the junction left unmatched. This CDR3 contains 15 residues. Germline V CDR1 and CDR2: SEHNR, FQNEAQ (reference sequence). The CDR3 coding sequence is TGTGCCAGCAGCTCCGGGACAGGAAACAACTATGGCTACACCTTC. Encoded protein: CASSSGTGNNYGYTF.

Here the CDR3 reads CASSLVEEETQYF. In nucleotides, the CDR3 is TGTGCCAGCAGCTTGGTTGAGGAAGAGACCCAGTACTTC. The chain recombines TRBV5-6 with TRBJ2-5; D unresolved. Trimming left V 0 bases short and J 3 bases short, with 6 bases between. Germline CDR1 is SGHDT and CDR2 is YYEEEE. CDR3 size: 13 residues.

This chain's CDR3 is CASRRGGAYEQYF. For the CDR3, the DNA is TGTGCCAGCAGAAGGGGTGGAGCCTACGAGCAGTACTTC. The chain uses TRBV6-6 and TRBJ2-7; possibly TRBD1 for D (5 bases). Germline V CDR1 and CDR2: MNHNY, SVGAGI (reference sequence). The CDR3 contains 13 residues. V was clipped by 6 bases and J by 2 bases, with 11 bases between them.

J is TRBJ1-1 and V is TRBV18, with D possibly matching TRBD1 (5 bases). V lost 3 bases and J 2 bases, leaving 13 bases between the germline ends. The CDR3 covers 15 residues. CDR1 is KGHSH, CDR2 LQKENI, per germline. The CDR3 DNA sequence: TGTGCCAGCTCACCTCGCGCCGACAGTAACACTGAAGCTTTCTTT. Its translation is CASSPRADSNTEAFF.

This CDR3 reads CASSPSSGTGAYYGYTF. CDR3 in DNA: TGTGCCAGCAGCCCCTCGTCCGGGACAGGGGCCTACTATGGCTACACCTTC. The rearrangement joins TRBV7-3 to TRBJ1-2; TRBD1 aligns across 10 bases. The V and J ends lost 5 bases and 3 bases, in that order; junction bases with no gene match: 12. Germline CDR1 reads SGHTA; CDR2 reads FQGTGA. This CDR3 is built from 17 residues.

The chain's CDR3 is CASSLVGSSGSLETQYF. CDR3 DNA: TGCGCCAGCAGCTTGGTAGGTTCCAGCGGGAGTTTGGAGACCCAGTACTTC. The rearrangement joins TRBV5-1 to TRBJ2-5, with TRBD2 matching over 8 bases. This CDR3 region has 17 residues. Trimming cost V 0 bases and J 5 bases; bases outside gene matches: 12. The germline V gene has CDR1 SGHRS and CDR2 YFSETQ.

The chain joins TRBV19 to TRBJ1-1, with D possibly matching TRBD1 (6 bases). Germline CDR1 LNHDA, CDR2 SQIVND (reference sequence). Trimming stripped 7 bases from V and 5 bases from J, with 17 bases between. CDR3 length: 14 residues. Here the CDR3 reads CASTSGGRRTEAFF. The CDR3 DNA follows: TGTGCCAGTACAAGCGGGGGGCGGAGAACTGAAGCTTTCTTT.

The rearrangement joins TRBV4-2 to TRBJ2-2, with D perhaps TRBD1 (7 bases). The germline CDR1 and CDR2 sequences are LGHNA and YNFKEQ. The CDR3 runs to 15 residues. V lost 4 bases and J lost 8, with 17 bases in between. Here the CDR3 reads CASSRPQGGKGELFF. The CDR3 DNA follows: TGTGCCAGCAGCCGGCCCCAGGGGGGAAAAGGGGAGCTGTTTTTT.

This clone came up once. This chain joins TRBV11-2 and TRBJ1-2; TRBD1 is a possible D gene (6 bases). Trimming left V 1 base short and J 5 bases short, with 17 bases between. The CDR3 has 16 amino acids. Germline CDR1 reads SGHAT; CDR2 reads FQNNGV. In nucleotides, the CDR3 is TGTGCCAGCAGCTTAGTAAGCGCAGGGGCGTCATATGGCTACACCTTC. As protein: CASSLVSAGASYGYTF.

V and J are TRBV5-6 and TRBJ2-1; 9 positions match TRBD1. The V gene end was trimmed by 0 bases and the J gene end by 4 bases; junction bases not matched to a gene: 2. CDR3 size: 15 residues. The germline gives CDR1 SGHDT, CDR2 YYEEEE. In DNA, the CDR3 is TGTGCCAGCAGCTTGGAAGGGACAGGGTACAATGAGCAGTTCTTC. It codes for CASSLEGTGYNEQFF.

The chain carries TRBV27 and TRBJ2-3; D gene unclear. From germline, CDR1 is MNHEY and CDR2 SMNVEV (reference sequence). The germline V and J ends were trimmed by 3 bases and 2 bases, with 9 bases remaining between them. The CDR3 totals 14 residues. The CDR3 is CASSFVGDTDTQYF. The CDR3 nucleotides are TGTGCCAGCAGTTTCGTCGGTGACACAGATACGCAGTATTTT.

The gene calls are TRBV7-9 and TRBJ1-2; TRBD1 might be the D (5 bases). CDR1 and CDR2 (germline): SEHNR, FQNEAQ (reference sequence). The V end was cut by 0 bases, the J end by 3 bases, with 14 bases between. This CDR3 region has 16 residues. The CDR3 loop reads CASSLALGASDYGYTF. For the CDR3, the DNA is TGTGCCAGCAGCTTAGCCCTAGGGGCCTCTGACTATGGCTACACCTTC.

This clone appeared a few times. The chain uses TRBV6-5 and TRBJ2-2, with 9 positions matching TRBD1. This CDR3 contains 15 residues. Germline-derived CDR1 and CDR2 are MNHEY and SVGAGI. The ends lost 9 bases at V and 1 base at J; junction bases unmatched: 6. CDR3 region: CASATGGQNTGELFF. In DNA form, the CDR3 reads TGTGCCAGTGCAACAGGGGGCCAGAACACCGGGGAGCTGTTTTTT.

V is TRBV6-1 and J is TRBJ2-2, with a possible D match to TRBD2 (6 bases). The CDR3 loop spans 15 amino acids. Deletions cut 4 bases from V and 3 bases from J, with 12 bases between. CDR1 and CDR2 from the germline V gene are MNHNS and SASEGT. CDR3 in amino acids: CASSAGTRDTGELFF. The CDR3 DNA reads TGTGCCAGCAGTGCGGGGACTCGAGACACCGGGGAGCTGTTTTTT.

The chain is built from TRBV5-6 and TRBJ2-5; D gene unclear. Germline CDR1 SGHDT, CDR2 YYEEEE. Trimming removed 0 bases from V and 5 bases from J, with 5 bases in between. The CDR3 has 12 amino acids. CDR3 bases: TGTGCCAGCAGCTTGGTCTATGAGACCCAGTACTTC. Translated: CASSLVYETQYF.

The chain is built from TRBV6-5 and TRBJ2-1; 7 bases align to TRBD1. The V gene's germline CDR1 is MNHEY and CDR2 SVGAGI. CDR3 length: 14 amino acids. The V and J ends lost 6 bases and 4 bases, in that order; junction bases with no gene match: 6. The CDR3 sequence is CASRQGTEYNEQFF. The CDR3 coding sequence is TGTGCCAGCAGACAGGGGACCGAGTACAATGAGCAGTTCTTC.